A single sample gave rise to the 28 T cell receptor beta chains below, sequenced in a study of blood T cell repertoires in COVID-19. The table came from immunoSEQ multiplex PCR; TCRdb's copy has only in-frame clones and leaves some out. The repertoire holds about 150,000 clones, with over 65% as singletons. The sample consisted of peripheral blood. These receptors were obtained from a man aged 80 or over with acute or convalescent COVID-19.

The V call is TRBV7-6, the J call TRBJ2-1; 8 bases align to TRBD2. The CDR3 covers 16 residues. Germline V gives CDR1 SGHVS, CDR2 FNYEAQ. Germline trimming cut 5 bases from V and 1 base from J; bases unmatched to any gene: 7. CDR3 nucleotides: TGTGCCAGCAGCCCGTTCACTAGCGGTTCCTACAATGAGCAGTTCTTC. Amino acids: CASSPFTSGSYNEQFF. The full variable domain, completed using reference TRBV7-6 and TRBJ2-1, is GAGVSQSPRYKVTKRGQDVALRCDPISGHVSLYWYRQALGQGPEFLTYFNYEAQQDKSGLPNDRFSAERPEGSISTLTIQRTEQRDSAMYRCASSPFTSGSYNEQFFGPGTRLTVL.

The chain recombines TRBV11-2 with TRBJ1-2; D remains unclear. The germline V gene encodes CDR1 SGHAT and CDR2 FQNNGV. Between the trimmed V and J ends, which lost 7 bases and 2 bases, there was a span of 8 bases. This CDR3 contains 12 residues. Here the CDR3 reads CASTGQNYGYTF. The CDR3 DNA reads TGTGCCAGCACAGGTCAGAACTATGGCTACACCTTC.

The chain joins TRBV5-4 to TRBJ1-2, with 9 positions matching TRBD1. CDR3 size: 15 residues. The germline CDR1 and CDR2 sequences are SGHNT and YYREEE (reference sequence). J gave up 3 bases and V 4 bases, and 7 bases lay outside the gene matches. The chain's CDR3 is CASSPMTGGDYGYTF. CDR3 sequence (DNA): TGTGCCAGCAGCCCCATGACAGGGGGGGACTATGGCTACACCTTC.

The CDR3 is CASSDGTGGIYGYTF. The DNA for the CDR3 is TGTGCCAGCAGCGACGGGACAGGGGGCATCTATGGCTACACCTTC. The rearrangement joins TRBV7-6 to TRBJ1-2; 12 bases agree with TRBD1. The germline V gene has CDR1 SGHVS and CDR2 FNYEAQ. J was trimmed by 4 bases and V by 5 bases; bases with no gene match: 5. CDR3 length: 15 amino acids.

This chain links TRBV9 with TRBJ2-3, with TRBD2 matching 10 bases. The CDR3 totals 17 residues. Germline V lookup: CDR1 SGDLS, CDR2 YYNGEE. Losses at the gene ends were 0 bases for V and 2 bases for J; bases not matched to a gene: 6. CDR3 amino acids: CASSVAPLAGDTDTQYF. CDR3 DNA: TGTGCCAGCAGCGTAGCCCCCCTAGCGGGGGACACAGATACGCAGTATTTT.

CDR3 protein: CASSDRGRVTDTQYF. For the CDR3, the DNA is TGCGCCAGCAGTGACAGGGGGCGCGTCACAGATACGCAGTATTTT. The chain uses TRBV10-1 and TRBJ2-3; 8 bases match TRBD1. The germline V gene has CDR1 WNHNN and CDR2 SYGVQD (reference sequence). V gave up 3 bases and J gave up 2 bases; unmatched junction bases: 4. This CDR3 comprises 15 residues.

This clone turned up a few times. A junction boundary mismatches the germline segment, possibly from a read error. V usage is TRBV30 and J usage is TRBJ1-1, with 9 bases lining up with TRBD1. Germline-derived CDR1 and CDR2 are GTSNPN and SVGIG (reference sequence). CDR3 length: 13 amino acids. The CDR3 DNA is TGTGCCTGGAGTTACGGACAGGGGACTGCAGCTTTCTTT. The encoded protein is CAWSYGQGTAAFF.

The V and J genes are TRBV18 and TRBJ2-3, with TRBD1 matching 7 bases. The CDR3 sequence is 15 residues long. Germline loops: CDR1 KGHSH, CDR2 LQKENI. With 3 bases clipped from V and 4 bases from J, the junction kept 7 bases outside the gene matches. The CDR3: CASSPRQGEADTQYF. In nucleotides, the CDR3 is TGTGCCAGCTCACCTAGACAGGGTGAAGCAGATACGCAGTATTTT.

This sequence joins TRBV3-1 (or the pseudogene TRBV3-2) and TRBJ1-4; a possible D gene is TRBD1 (6 bases). With 1 base removed from V and 10 bases from J, the gap between germline ends came to 10 bases. The CDR3 consists of 13 residues. Germline V gives CDR1 LGHDT, CDR2 YNNKEL (reference sequence). This CDR3 reads CASSQARGGKLFF. The DNA of the CDR3 is TGTGCCAGCAGCCAAGCCAGGGGTGGAAAACTGTTTTTT.

In its sample, this clone was seen once. V gene TRBV19 combines with J gene TRBJ2-2; D is perhaps TRBD2 (6 bases). This CDR3 is built from 15 residues. Germline V gives CDR1 LNHDA, CDR2 SQIVND (reference sequence). V was cut by 0 bases and J by 6 bases, with 11 bases left in between. CDR3: CASSIEGGVPGELFF. Here the CDR3 DNA reads TGTGCCAGTAGTATAGAAGGAGGGGTACCCGGGGAGCTGTTTTTT.

The V gene is TRBV5-4, the J gene TRBJ2-5; a possible D gene is TRBD1 (5 bases). V gave up 7 bases and J gave up 5 bases, with 18 bases separating them. Germline V gene sequence: CDR1 SGHNT, CDR2 YYREEE (reference sequence). This CDR3 has 14 amino acids. The CDR3 here is CASGVNEGAETQYF. CDR3 nucleotide sequence: TGTGCCAGCGGGGTGAACGAAGGGGCTGAGACCCAGTACTTC.

This clone has just one count. The chain is built from TRBV7-8 and TRBJ1-5; D perhaps matches TRBD1 (5 bases). The germline V gene encodes CDR1 SGHVS and CDR2 FQNEAQ. Trimming left V 5 bases short and J 5 bases short, with 25 bases between. This CDR3 contains 18 residues. CDR3 amino acids: CASSPFRAIRGKDQPQHF. In nucleotides, the CDR3 is TGTGCCAGCAGCCCCTTTAGAGCGATTAGGGGAAAGGATCAGCCCCAGCATTTT.

This clone was seen a few times. This rearrangement joins TRBV18 to TRBJ2-7; TRBD2 aligns across 14 bases. Germline values: CDR1 KGHSH, CDR2 LQKENI. The V and J ends lost 3 bases and 5 bases, in that order; junction bases with no gene match: 9. This CDR3 is 17 amino acids long. The CDR3 is CASSPRETSGGANEQYF. DNA for the CDR3: TGTGCCAGCTCACCCCGCGAGACTAGCGGGGGGGCAAACGAGCAGTACTTC.

The chain links TRBV3-1 (or the pseudogene TRBV3-2) to TRBJ2-7, with no clear D. V lost 1 base and J 4 bases, leaving 8 bases between the germline ends. The CDR3 is 13 amino acids. CDR1 LGHDT and CDR2 YNNKEL come from the germline V gene (reference sequence). CDR3 sequence (DNA): TGTGCCAGCAGCCAAGGTACCGGTTACGAGCAGTACGTC. It specifies CASSQGTGYEQYV.

The chain uses TRBV11-2 and TRBJ1-1, with D hard to call. CDR1 is SGHAT, CDR2 FQNNGV, per germline. Trimming stripped 4 bases from V and 1 base from J, with 13 bases between. The length of the CDR3 is 15 residues. The CDR3 DNA sequence: TGTGCCAGCAGCTCCGGGAACCCTGGGAACACTGAAGCTTTCTTT. It encodes CASSSGNPGNTEAFF.

CDR3 loop: CASSLPRGTGELFF. The CDR3 nucleotides are TGTGCCAGCAGTTTACCCAGGGGTACCGGGGAGCTGTTTTTT. The gene calls are TRBV11-2 and TRBJ2-2; D is perhaps TRBD1 (6 bases). Trimming removed 6 bases at V and 5 bases at J, with 13 bases between. CDR3 length: 14 amino acids. Germline CDR1 is SGHAT and CDR2 is FQNNGV. The full variable domain, with the rest looked up from reference TRBV11-2 and TRBJ2-2, is EAGVAQSPRYKIIEKRQSVAFWCNPISGHATLYWYQQILGQGPKLLIQFQNNGVVDDSQLPKDRFSAERLKGVDSTLKIQPAKLEDSAVYLCASSLPRGTGELFFGEGSRLTVL.

The rearrangement uses TRBV10-1 and TRBJ2-1; 10 bases are a match to TRBD2. V dropped 6 bases and J dropped 0; count of bases not matched to a gene: 8. The germline V gene encodes CDR1 WNHNN and CDR2 SYGVQD (reference sequence). The CDR3 has 17 residues. Here the CDR3 DNA reads TGCGCCAGCAGCAAGACCTCTAGCGGGGGCTCCTACAATGAGCAGTTCTTC. Its translation: CASSKTSSGGSYNEQFF.

This chain uses TRBV2 with TRBJ1-5; TRBD1 aligns across 7 bases. Germline CDR1 is SNHLY and CDR2 is FYNNEI. The CDR3 totals 14 residues. With 6 bases clipped from V and 2 bases from J, the junction kept 4 bases outside the gene matches. CDR3 residues: CASRETGGNQPQHF. Here the CDR3 DNA reads TGTGCCAGCAGGGAAACAGGGGGCAATCAGCCCCAGCATTTT.

V gene TRBV11-1 combines with J gene TRBJ1-1, with D perhaps TRBD1 (6 bases). V was trimmed by 4 bases and J by 0 bases, leaving 15 bases between them. The V gene's germline CDR1 is SGHAT and CDR2 FQDESV (reference sequence). This CDR3 has 16 residues. CDR3 loop: CASSYSSGTMNTEAFF. CDR3 coding DNA: TGTGCCAGCAGCTATAGTTCCGGGACAATGAACACTGAAGCTTTCTTT.

The J gene is TRBJ2-3, the V gene TRBV6-4; 10 bases map to TRBD2. The junction had 4 bases not matched to a gene; V was cut back by 3 bases and J by 7 bases. Germline CDR1 reads MRHNA; CDR2 reads SNTAGT. The CDR3 loop spans 14 amino acids. For the CDR3, the DNA is TGTGCCAGCAGTGAAGGGACTAGCGCTTATACGCAGTATTTT. Its translation is CASSEGTSAYTQYF.

The chain employs TRBV10-2 and TRBJ2-7; TRBD2 agrees at 8 bases. CDR3 length: 11 residues. Germline-derived CDR1 and CDR2 are WSHSY and SAAADI. The V gene end was trimmed by 7 bases and the J gene end by 5 bases; junction bases not matched to a gene: 1. The CDR3 here is CASTGGNEQYV. The CDR3 coding sequence is TGCGCCAGCACGGGGGGGAACGAGCAGTACGTC.

The chain has TRBV2 and TRBJ2-6; TRBD1 matches at 8 bases. The V gene's germline CDR1 is SNHLY and CDR2 FYNNEI. Trimming removed 5 bases from V and 2 bases from J; junction bases left unmatched: 5. The CDR3 contains 16 residues. The CDR3: CASSKGQVAGANVLTF. CDR3 coding DNA: TGTGCCAGCAGTAAGGGACAGGTCGCTGGGGCCAACGTCCTGACTTTC.

V gene TRBV23-1 combines with J gene TRBJ2-7, with a possible D match to TRBD2 (6 bases). Being an ORF, TRBV23-1 has a function that is uncertain. The CDR3 runs 13 residues. V was shortened by 5 bases and J by 5 bases, with 13 bases between the two germline ends. The CDR3 coding sequence is TGCGCCAGCAGTTTCTGCGGGGCAGACGAGCAGTACGTC. This encodes CASSFCGADEQYV.

This clone appeared many times. The CDR3 DNA reads as TGTGCCAGCAGCTTTGGACCGGGACAGGGCTACGAGCAGTACTTC. Protein: CASSFGPGQGYEQYF. The V gene is TRBV7-2, the J gene TRBJ2-7; 9 positions match TRBD1. The CDR3 contains 15 residues. After removal of 3 bases from V and 3 bases from J, the junction contained 6 bases not matched to a gene. CDR1 SGHTA and CDR2 FQGNSA come from the germline V gene.

The chain combines TRBV28 with TRBJ1-2; D is unclear. V was pared by 4 bases and J by 6 bases, with 12 bases between. CDR1 is MDHEN and CDR2 is SYDVKM in the germline V gene. The CDR3 contains 13 residues. The CDR3 DNA reads TGTGCCAGCAGTTCGTCCGACATCAATGGCTACACCTTC. Protein: CASSSSDINGYTF.

CDR3 coding DNA: TGTGCCAGCAGTTACTGGGCAGGGGGATCGAACACTGAAGCTTTCTTT. This sequence encodes CASSYWAGGSNTEAFF. J is TRBJ1-1 and V is TRBV6-5; 7 positions agree with TRBD1. The CDR3 totals 16 residues. The germline V gene encodes CDR1 MNHEY and CDR2 SVGAGI. After removal of 1 base from V and 1 base from J, the junction contained 6 bases not matched to a gene.

The gene calls are TRBV6-2 or TRBV6-3 and TRBJ2-5; tentatively, D is TRBD2 (5 bases). The length of the CDR3 is 21 residues. Germline V CDR1 and CDR2: MNHEY, SVGEGT. V dropped 0 bases and J dropped 3 bases, with 29 bases sitting between them. DNA for the CDR3: TGTGCCAGCAGTTACTCCATCGTCCGAGGGAGAAGGACGGACGACGAAGAGACCCAGTACTTC. Translated: CASSYSIVRGRRTDDEETQYF.

The V call is TRBV11-1, the J call TRBJ2-1, with TRBD2 matching over 13 bases. The CDR3 consists of 16 residues. Losses at the gene ends were 4 bases for V and 4 bases for J; bases not matched to a gene: 4. The germline CDR1 and CDR2 sequences are SGHAT and FQDESV (reference sequence). This CDR3 reads CASSSTSGGSYNEQFF. The DNA of the CDR3 is TGTGCCAGCAGCTCGACTAGCGGGGGGTCTTACAATGAGCAGTTCTTC.